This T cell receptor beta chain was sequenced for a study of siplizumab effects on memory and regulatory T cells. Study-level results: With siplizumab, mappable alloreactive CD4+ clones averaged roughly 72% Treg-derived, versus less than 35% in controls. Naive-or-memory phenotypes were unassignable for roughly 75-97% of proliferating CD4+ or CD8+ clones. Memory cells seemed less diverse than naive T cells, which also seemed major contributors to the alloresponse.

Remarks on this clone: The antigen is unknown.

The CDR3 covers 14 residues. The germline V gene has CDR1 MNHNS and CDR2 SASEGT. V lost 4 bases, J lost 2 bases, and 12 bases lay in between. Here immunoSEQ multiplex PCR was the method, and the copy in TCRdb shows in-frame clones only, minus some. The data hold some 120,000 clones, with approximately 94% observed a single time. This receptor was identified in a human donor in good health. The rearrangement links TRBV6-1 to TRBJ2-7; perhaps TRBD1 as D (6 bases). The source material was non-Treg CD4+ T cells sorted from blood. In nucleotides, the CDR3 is TGTGCCAGCAGTGGTGGACAGATCACCTACGAGCAGTACTTC. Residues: CASSGGQITYEQYF.